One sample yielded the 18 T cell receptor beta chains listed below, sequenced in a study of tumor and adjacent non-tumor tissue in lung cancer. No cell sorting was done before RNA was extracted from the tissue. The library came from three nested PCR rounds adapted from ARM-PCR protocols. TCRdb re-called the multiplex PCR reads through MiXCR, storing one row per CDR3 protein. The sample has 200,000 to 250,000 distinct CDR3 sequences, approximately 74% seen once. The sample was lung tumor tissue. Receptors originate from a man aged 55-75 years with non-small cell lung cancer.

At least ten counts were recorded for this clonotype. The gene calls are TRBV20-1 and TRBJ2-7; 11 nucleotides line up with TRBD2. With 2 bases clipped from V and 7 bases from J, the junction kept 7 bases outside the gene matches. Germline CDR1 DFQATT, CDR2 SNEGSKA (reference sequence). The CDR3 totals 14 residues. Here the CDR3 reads CSARQLAGAQEQYF. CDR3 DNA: TGCAGTGCTAGACAACTAGCGGGAGCACAAGAGCAGTACTTC.

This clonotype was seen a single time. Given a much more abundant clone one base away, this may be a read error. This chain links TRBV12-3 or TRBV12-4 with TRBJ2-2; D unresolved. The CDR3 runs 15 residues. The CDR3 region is CSSSPPTADTGELFF. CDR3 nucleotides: TGTTCCAGCAGTCCCCCCACTGCGGACACCGGGGAGCTGTTTTTT.

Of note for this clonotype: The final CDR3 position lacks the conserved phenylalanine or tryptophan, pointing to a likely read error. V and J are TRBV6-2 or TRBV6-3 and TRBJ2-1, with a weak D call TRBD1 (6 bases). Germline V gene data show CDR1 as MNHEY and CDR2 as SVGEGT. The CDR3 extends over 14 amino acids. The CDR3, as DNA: TGTGTCAGCACCGACCGGACAGCCCGCAATGAACAGTTCTTG. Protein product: CVSTDRTARNEQFL.

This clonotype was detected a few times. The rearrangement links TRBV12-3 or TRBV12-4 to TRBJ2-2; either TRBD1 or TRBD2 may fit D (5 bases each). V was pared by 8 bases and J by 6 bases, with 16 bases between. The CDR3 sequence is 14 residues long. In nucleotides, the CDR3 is TGTGCCAGCTTAAATGGGGGAAGTCCCGGGGAGCTGTTTTTT. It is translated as CASLNGGSPGELFF.

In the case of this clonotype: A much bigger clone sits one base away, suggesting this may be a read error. The CDR3 bases are TGTGCCAGCAGTTGCGGCCAGGGGGTGGGCGAGCAGTACTTC. Its translation is CASSCGQGVGEQYF. The chain couples TRBV6-5 to TRBJ2-7; 7 bases align to TRBD1. The CDR3 runs to 14 residues. V gave up 4 bases and J gave up 6 bases; unmatched junction bases: 9. Germline lookup yields CDR1 MNHEY and CDR2 SVGAGI.

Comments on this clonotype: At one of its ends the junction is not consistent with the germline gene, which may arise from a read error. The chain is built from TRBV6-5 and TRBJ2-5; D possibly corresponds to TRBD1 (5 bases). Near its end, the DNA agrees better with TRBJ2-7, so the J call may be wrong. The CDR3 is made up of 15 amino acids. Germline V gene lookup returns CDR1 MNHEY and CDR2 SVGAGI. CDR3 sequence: CASCYLVGVVYEQYF. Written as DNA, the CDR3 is TGTGCCAGCTGTTACCTGGTAGGGGTAGTCTACGAGCAGTACTTC.

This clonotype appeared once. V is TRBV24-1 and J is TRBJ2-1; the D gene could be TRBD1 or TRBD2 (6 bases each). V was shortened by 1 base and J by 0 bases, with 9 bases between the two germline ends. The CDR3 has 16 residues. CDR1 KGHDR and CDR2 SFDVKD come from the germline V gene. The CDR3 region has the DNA TGTGCCACCAGTGATTTAGGGGGGCACTCCTACAATGAGCAGTTCTTC. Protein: CATSDLGGHSYNEQFF.

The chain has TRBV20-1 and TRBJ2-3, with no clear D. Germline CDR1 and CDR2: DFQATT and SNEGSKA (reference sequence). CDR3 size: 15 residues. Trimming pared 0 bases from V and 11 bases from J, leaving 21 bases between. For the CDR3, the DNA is TGCAGTGCTAGAGATTCTGGATTCAGCACAGATGGGCAGTATTTT. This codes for CSARDSGFSTDGQYF.

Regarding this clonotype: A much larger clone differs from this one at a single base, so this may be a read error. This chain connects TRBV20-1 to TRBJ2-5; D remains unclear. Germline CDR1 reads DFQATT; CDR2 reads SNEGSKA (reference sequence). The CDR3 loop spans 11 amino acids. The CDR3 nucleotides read TGCAGTGCTACCCACCATGAGACCCAGTACTTC. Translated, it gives CSATHHETQYF.

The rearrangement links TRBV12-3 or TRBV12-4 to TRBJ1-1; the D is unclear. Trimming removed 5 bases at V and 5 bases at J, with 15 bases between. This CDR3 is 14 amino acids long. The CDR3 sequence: CASSTEYRWTEAFF. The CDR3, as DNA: TGTGCCAGCAGTACTGAATATCGGTGGACTGAAGCTTTCTTT.

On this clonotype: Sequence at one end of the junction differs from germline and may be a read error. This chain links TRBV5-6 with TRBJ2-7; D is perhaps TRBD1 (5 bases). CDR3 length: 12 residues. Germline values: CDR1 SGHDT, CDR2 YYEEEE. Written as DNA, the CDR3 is TGTGTCAGCAGAATGGGGCCCTACGAGCAGTACTTC. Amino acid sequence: CVSRMGPYEQYF.

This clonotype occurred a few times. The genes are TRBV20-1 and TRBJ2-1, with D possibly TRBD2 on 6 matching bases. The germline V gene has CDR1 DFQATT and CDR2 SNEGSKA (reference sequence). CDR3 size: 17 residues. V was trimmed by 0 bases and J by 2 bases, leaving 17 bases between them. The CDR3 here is CSARDLPAQRAYNEQFF. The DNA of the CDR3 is TGCAGTGCTAGAGATCTTCCCGCCCAGCGGGCCTACAATGAGCAGTTCTTC.

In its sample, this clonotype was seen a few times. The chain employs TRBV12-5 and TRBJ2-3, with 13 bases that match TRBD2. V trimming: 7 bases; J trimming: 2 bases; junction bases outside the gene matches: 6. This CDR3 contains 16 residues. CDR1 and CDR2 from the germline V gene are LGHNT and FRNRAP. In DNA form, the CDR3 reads TGTGCTAGTGCCCCGGGACTAGCGGGGATCACAGATACGCAGTATTTT. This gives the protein CASAPGLAGITDTQYF.

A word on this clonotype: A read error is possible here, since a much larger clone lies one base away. CDR3 sequence reads: CSARDRIAGVLRQFF. In DNA, the CDR3 is TGCAGTGCTAGAGATAGAATAGCGGGGGTACTCAGGCAGTTCTTC. J is TRBJ2-1 and V is TRBV20-1; 9 nucleotides match TRBD2. Germline assignment: CDR1 DFQATT and CDR2 SNEGSKA (reference sequence). The V gene end was trimmed by 0 bases and the J gene end by 12 bases; junction bases not matched to a gene: 12. This CDR3 region has 15 residues.

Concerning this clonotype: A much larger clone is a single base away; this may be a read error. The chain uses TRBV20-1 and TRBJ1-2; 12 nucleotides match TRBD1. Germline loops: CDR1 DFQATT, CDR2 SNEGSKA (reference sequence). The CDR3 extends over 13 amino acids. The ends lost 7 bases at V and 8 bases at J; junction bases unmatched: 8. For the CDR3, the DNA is TGCAGTGTCCAGGGACAGGGGGCGCGAGGCTACACCTTC. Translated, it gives CSVQGQGARGYTF.

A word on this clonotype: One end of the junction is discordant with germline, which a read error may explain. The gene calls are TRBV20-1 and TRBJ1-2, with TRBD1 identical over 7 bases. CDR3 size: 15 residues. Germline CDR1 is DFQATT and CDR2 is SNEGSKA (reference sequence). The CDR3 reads CSARRGQLPNYGYAF. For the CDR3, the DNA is TGCAGTGCTAGACGGGGACAGCTTCCTAACTATGGCTACGCCTTC.

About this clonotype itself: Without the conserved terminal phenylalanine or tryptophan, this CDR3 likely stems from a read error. Written as DNA, the CDR3 is TGTGCCAGCTCCGGGGCGGGGCCACTAGCCGCGTCCGAGCAGTACCTC. This gives the protein CASSGAGPLAASEQYL. The V and J genes are TRBV11-3 and TRBJ2-7; maybe TRBD2 (6 bases). This CDR3 is built from 16 residues. Germline CDR1 is SGHNT and CDR2 is YENEEA. Trimming took 8 bases from V and 6 from J, leaving 26 bases between them.

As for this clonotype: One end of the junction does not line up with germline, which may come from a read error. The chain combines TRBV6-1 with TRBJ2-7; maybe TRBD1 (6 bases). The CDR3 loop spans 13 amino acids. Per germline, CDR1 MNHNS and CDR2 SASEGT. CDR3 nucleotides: TGTGTCAGCAAACCACCCACCAGGGGCGAGCAGTACTTC. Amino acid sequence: CVSKPPTRGEQYF.